Shown below are 27 T cell receptor beta chains from a single sample sequenced in a study of T cell clusters in autoimmune cytopenias. TRB was amplified from 250 ng of peripheral blood genomic DNA per sample. TRB rearrangements were amplified by touch-down multiplex PCR with mixed TRB-A/B primers. Reanalyzing the multiplex PCR reads, TCRdb keeps one entry per CDR3 protein, without DNA. The sample totals around 8,000 distinct CDR3 sequences. The same sample was also studied in work on T cell repertoires in aging, cancer and after chemotherapy.

What was sequenced was peripheral blood. These receptor sequences come from a human donor with an autoimmune cytopenia or autoimmune hepatitis (not recorded which).

By frequency, this clonotype registers medium-sized. J is TRBJ2-3 and V is TRBV29-1; TCRdb selects TRBD1, and the lack of DNA leaves this call unchecked. Germline V gives CDR1 SQVTM, CDR2 ANQGSEA. The CDR3 loop spans 14 amino acids. The CDR3 sequence is CSVVRGGEQDTQYF.

The chain links TRBV30 to TRBJ2-3; without DNA, the TCRdb call of TRBD1 cannot be checked. The CDR3 has 14 amino acids. Per germline, CDR1 GTSNPN and CDR2 SVGIG (reference sequence). The CDR3 region is CAWSRAGRTDTQYF. The variable domain in full, with the rest retrieved from reference TRBV30 and TRBJ2-3, is SQTIHQWPATLVQPVGSPLSLECTVEGTSNPNLYWYRQAAGRGLQLLFYSVGIGQISSEVPQNLSASRPQDRQFILSSKKLLLSDSGFYLCAWSRAGRTDTQYFGPGTRLTVL.

The J gene is TRBJ2-3, the V gene TRBV20-1; TCRdb names TRBD2, which stays unverified in the absence of DNA. This CDR3 has 21 residues. The V gene's germline CDR1 is DFQATT and CDR2 SNEGSKA (reference sequence). The CDR3 sequence: CSARDLFAPSGRSGRTDTKYF.

CDR3 in amino acids: CASSPGLGKKETQYF. The genes are TRBV14 and TRBJ2-5; TCRdb designates TRBD2, a call that cannot be tested without DNA. The CDR3 is 15 amino acids. Germline CDR1 SGHDN, CDR2 FVKESK.

CDR3 residues: CASTGAWGTEAFF. The chain carries TRBV11-2 and TRBJ1-1; TCRdb proposes TRBD1, but this gene call is untestable without DNA. Germline CDR1 reads SGHAT; CDR2 reads FQNNGV. The CDR3 covers 13 residues.

The rearrangement uses TRBV20-1 and TRBJ1-1. Per the germline V gene, CDR1 is DFQATT and CDR2 is SNEGSKA (reference sequence). This CDR3 region has 14 residues. Here the CDR3 reads CSARDMTGPGNAFF.

Judged by frequency, this clonotype is medium-sized (0.01 to 0.1%). The V call is TRBV29-1, the J call TRBJ1-2; the D call from TCRdb, TRBD1, cannot be confirmed without DNA. Germline V lookup: CDR1 SQVTM, CDR2 ANQGSEA. CDR3 length: 12 residues. CDR3 sequence reads: CSVRTGLNGYTF.

The chain uses TRBV20-1 and TRBJ1-4; as DNA is missing, the TRBD1 call by TCRdb cannot be tested. Germline V gene data show CDR1 as DFQATT and CDR2 as SNEGSKA (reference sequence). The CDR3 is 14 amino acids. This chain's CDR3 is CSARDLAGNEKLFF.

V and J are TRBV7-2 and TRBJ2-7; TCRdb's D gene call, TRBD1, goes unchecked for lack of DNA. CDR1 and CDR2 from the germline V gene are SGHTA and FQGNSA. The CDR3 length is 15 residues. CDR3: CASSSRDRRPYEQYF. Variable domain in full (rest from reference TRBV7-2 and TRBJ2-7): GAGVSQSPSNKVTEKGKDVELRCDPISGHTALYWYRQSLGQGLEFLIYFQGNSAPDKSGLPSDRFSAERTGGSVSTLTIQRTQQEDSAVYLCASSSRDRRPYEQYFGPGTRLTVT.

Its frequency marks this clonotype as medium-sized. This chain joins TRBV6-5 and TRBJ1-2; TCRdb returns TRBD1, unconfirmable since there is no DNA. Per the germline V gene, CDR1 is MNHEY and CDR2 is SVGAGI. CDR3 size: 16 residues. This chain's CDR3 is CASSYSSWTGFYGYTF.

Its frequency marks this clonotype as medium-sized. V and J are TRBV5-1 and TRBJ1-2; lacking DNA, the TRBD1 call made by TCRdb goes unchecked. The germline CDR1 and CDR2 sequences are SGHRS and YFSETQ. CDR3 length: 16 residues. This CDR3 is CASSPWTGGTNYGYTF.

The rearrangement links TRBV10-3 to TRBJ2-3; TCRdb indicates TRBD1, and absent DNA this call remains unverified. The germline gives CDR1 ENHRY, CDR2 SYGVKD. CDR3 length equals 16 residues. The CDR3 sequence: CAISESRVTGLDTQYF.

This CDR3 reads CASSPSQGFGYTF. V and J are TRBV12-3 or TRBV12-4 and TRBJ1-2; TCRdb's assignment of TRBD1 cannot be checked, as there is no DNA. There are 13 residues in the CDR3.

The chain uses TRBV7-9 and TRBJ1-1. Germline V gives CDR1 SEHNR, CDR2 FQNEAQ (reference sequence). The CDR3 has 14 amino acids. CDR3: CASSLIVATAEAFF.

The CDR3 reads CASSESSAYNEQFF. The J gene is TRBJ2-1, the V gene TRBV10-1. Germline V gene data show CDR1 as WNHNN and CDR2 as SYGVQD (reference sequence). CDR3 size: 14 residues.

This chain joins TRBV7-2 and TRBJ1-3; TCRdb proposes TRBD1, but this gene call is untestable without DNA. Germline CDR1 SGHTA, CDR2 FQGNSA. This CDR3 is 15 amino acids long. The CDR3 here is CASSFTGAAGNTIYF.

This clonotype counts as medium-sized (0.01 to 0.1%) by frequency. CDR3 protein: CASTRATGVGGSPLHF. The chain is built from TRBV6-5 and TRBJ1-6; TCRdb indicates TRBD1, and absent DNA this call remains unverified. The CDR3 runs 16 residues. In germline, CDR1 is MNHEY, CDR2 SVGAGI.

The rearrangement joins TRBV5-6 to TRBJ1-1; TCRdb lists TRBD1, though no DNA is available to test this call. Germline V gives CDR1 SGHDT, CDR2 YYEEEE. The CDR3 contains 15 residues. The CDR3 protein is CASSLEGGLVTEAFF.

V is TRBV20-1 and J is TRBJ1-1. Germline-derived CDR1 and CDR2 are DFQATT and SNEGSKA (reference sequence). The CDR3 has 12 amino acids. This CDR3 is CSARDPSTEAFF.

The chain couples TRBV25-1 to TRBJ1-4; TCRdb indicates TRBD1, and absent DNA this call remains unverified. In germline, CDR1 is MGHDK, CDR2 SYGVNS. The CDR3 contains 15 residues. CDR3 loop: CASSGNRVTNEKLFF.

CDR3 region: CASIPSGGRGYTEAFF. The genes are TRBV12-3 or TRBV12-4 and TRBJ1-1. The CDR3 has 16 residues.

The chain is built from TRBV7-9 and TRBJ1-5; TCRdb calls TRBD1, which cannot be checked without DNA. This CDR3 comprises 16 residues. Germline V gene lookup returns CDR1 SEHNR and CDR2 FQNEAQ (reference sequence). The CDR3 loop is CASSLSSGRTSQPQHF.

In terms of frequency, this clonotype is medium-sized. V and J are TRBV6-2 or TRBV6-3 and TRBJ2-5; without DNA, the TCRdb call of TRBD2 cannot be checked. Germline V gene sequence: CDR1 MNHEY, CDR2 SVGEGT. The length of the CDR3 is 16 residues. The CDR3: CASSYDGRAYQETQYF.

The chain is built from TRBV27 and TRBJ1-1. Germline assignment: CDR1 MNHEY and CDR2 SMNVEV (reference sequence). The CDR3 spans 15 residues. The CDR3 sequence: CASSSIVDWGTEAFF.

The chain uses TRBV6-6 and TRBJ2-7; TCRdb's assignment of TRBD1 cannot be checked, as there is no DNA. There are 15 residues in the CDR3. Germline V gives CDR1 MNHNY, CDR2 SVGAGI (reference sequence). CDR3 sequence: CASSPPGGNKYEQYF.

The V and J genes are TRBV6-2 or TRBV6-3 and TRBJ2-1; the D call from TCRdb, TRBD2, cannot be confirmed without DNA. Germline assignment: CDR1 MNHEY and CDR2 SVGEGT. The CDR3 consists of 23 residues. CDR3 amino acids: CASSYSEGQPDSGRAGTYNEQFF.

This rearrangement joins TRBV20-1 to TRBJ2-3; TCRdb selects TRBD1, and the lack of DNA leaves this call unchecked. There are 15 residues in the CDR3. Germline V gene sequence: CDR1 DFQATT, CDR2 SNEGSKA (reference sequence). CDR3 region: CSARMGTAVGDTQYF.